Listed below are T cell receptor beta chains from one sample, sequenced in a study of T-cell reconstitution after alpha-beta-depleted transplantation in children. TCRdb reprocessed the PCR reads with MiXCR, giving one entry per CDR3 protein. The table has 500,000 or so distinct CDR3 sequences, over 25% seen once; the top ten hold around 2.4%. The sample consisted of PBMCs from the stem cell graft donor, taken from the stem cell graft. Receptor source: a human donor who donated a stem cell graft to a child with aplastic anemia. Each CDR3 is given with its conserved first and last residue. Each record gives: V gene, D gene, J gene, clone size, CDR3 protein, CDR3 DNA. D genes are given only for firm matches. Size is stated for part of the rows, as once, few or many counts, or as a class when the clone is expanded.

V gene: TRBV2; D gene: -; J gene: TRBJ1-5; clone size: few; CDR3 protein: CASSARDPNQPQHF; CDR3 DNA: TGTGCCAGCAGTGCCCGGGACCCCAATCAGCCCCAGCATTTT
V gene: TRBV25-1; D gene: TRBD1; J gene: TRBJ2-3; clone size: few; CDR3 protein: CASGGQTYTDTQYF; CDR3 DNA: TGTGCCAGCGGGGGACAGACGTACACAGATACGCAGTATTTT
V gene: TRBV9; D gene: -; J gene: TRBJ1-1; clone size: few; CDR3 protein: CASSVVGREAFF; CDR3 DNA: TGTGCCAGCAGCGTAGTCGGGCGGGAAGCTTTCTTT
V gene: TRBV7-9; D gene: -; J gene: TRBJ2-1; clone size: few; CDR3 protein: CASSLDRSYNEQFF; CDR3 DNA: TGTGCCAGCAGCTTAGACCGGTCCTACAATGAGCAGTTCTTC
V gene: TRBV20-1; D gene: -; J gene: TRBJ1-6; clone size: -; CDR3 protein: CSAMGMGNYNSPLHF; CDR3 DNA: TGCAGTGCTATGGGGATGGGGAACTATAATTCACCCCTCCACTTT
V gene: TRBV5-1; D gene: -; J gene: TRBJ2-1; clone size: once; CDR3 protein: CASSLDGARGYNEQFF; CDR3 DNA: TGCGCCAGCAGCTTGGACGGGGCGAGAGGATACAATGAGCAGTTCTTC
V gene: TRBV20-1; D gene: -; J gene: TRBJ1-2; clone size: few; CDR3 protein: CSAREAGPFYGYTF; CDR3 DNA: TGCAGTGCTAGAGAGGCAGGGCCGTTCTATGGCTACACCTTC
V gene: TRBV30; D gene: -; J gene: TRBJ2-1; clone size: -; CDR3 protein: CAWTPIPAGNYNEQFF; CDR3 DNA: TGTGCCTGGACCCCAATCCCGGCAGGGAACTACAATGAGCAGTTCTTC
V gene: TRBV9; D gene: -; J gene: TRBJ2-3; clone size: -; CDR3 protein: CASSVGGRHTDTQYF; CDR3 DNA: TGTGCCAGCAGCGTAGGTGGACGGCACACAGATACGCAGTATTTT
V gene: TRBV12-3/TRBV12-4; D gene: -; J gene: TRBJ1-2; clone size: -; CDR3 protein: CASSFGGTYGYTF; CDR3 DNA: TGTGCCAGCAGTTTTGGAGGGACCTATGGCTACACCTTC
V gene: TRBV30; D gene: TRBD2; J gene: TRBJ2-1; clone size: -; CDR3 protein: CAWNPTSRYNEQFF; CDR3 DNA: TGTGCCTGGAATCCGACTAGCCGCTACAATGAGCAGTTCTTC
V gene: TRBV12-3/TRBV12-4; D gene: -; J gene: TRBJ1-4; clone size: -; CDR3 protein: CASSFTSGEKLFF; CDR3 DNA: TGTGCCAGCAGTTTCACCTCGGGTGAAAAACTGTTTTTT
V gene: TRBV12-3/TRBV12-4; D gene: -; J gene: TRBJ2-5; clone size: -; CDR3 protein: CASSPQGRGETQYF; CDR3 DNA: TGTGCCAGCAGTCCCCAGGGGCGGGGGGAGACCCAGTACTTC
V gene: TRBV7-8; D gene: TRBD2; J gene: TRBJ2-4; clone size: few; CDR3 protein: CASSLARGGLLANIQYF; CDR3 DNA: TGTGCCAGCAGCTTAGCGCGGGGGGGTCTTTTGGCAAACATTCAGTACTTC
V gene: TRBV7-2; D gene: -; J gene: TRBJ2-3; clone size: -; CDR3 protein: CASSIPGLQLSDTQYF; CDR3 DNA: TGTGCCAGCAGTATACCGGGTCTTCAGCTCTCCGATACGCAGTATTTT
V gene: TRBV20-1; D gene: -; J gene: TRBJ1-1; clone size: few; CDR3 protein: CSARDRGRTHTEAFF; CDR3 DNA: TGCAGTGCTAGAGACCGCGGCAGGACGCACACTGAAGCTTTCTTT
V gene: TRBV6-2/TRBV6-3; D gene: TRBD1; J gene: TRBJ2-5; clone size: -; CDR3 protein: CASSQGQASTTQYF; CDR3 DNA: TGTGCCAGCAGCCAGGGACAGGCCTCCACAACCCAGTACTTC
V gene: TRBV7-9; D gene: -; J gene: TRBJ1-5; clone size: -; CDR3 protein: CASSLSHGGAGQPQHF; CDR3 DNA: TGTGCCAGCAGCTTATCTCATGGGGGGGCGGGTCAGCCCCAGCATTTT
V gene: TRBV13; D gene: -; J gene: TRBJ2-7; clone size: -; CDR3 protein: CASSQGTYEQYF; CDR3 DNA: TGTGCCAGCAGCCAGGGGACCTACGAGCAGTACTTC
V gene: TRBV18; D gene: -; J gene: TRBJ1-1; clone size: few; CDR3 protein: CASSPSGRDTEAFF; CDR3 DNA: TGTGCCAGCTCACCATCCGGCCGTGACACTGAAGCTTTCTTT
V gene: TRBV11-2; D gene: -; J gene: TRBJ1-4; clone size: -; CDR3 protein: CASSLGGGVGEKLFF; CDR3 DNA: TGTGCCAGCAGCTTAGGTGGGGGGGTGGGAGAAAAACTGTTTTTT
V gene: TRBV11-1; D gene: TRBD1; J gene: TRBJ1-1; clone size: -; CDR3 protein: CASSHTGGRAVTEAFF; CDR3 DNA: TGTGCCAGCAGCCATACAGGGGGACGAGCGGTCACTGAAGCTTTCTTT
V gene: TRBV20-1; D gene: TRBD1; J gene: TRBJ2-5; clone size: -; CDR3 protein: CSATGTGGSGLETQYF; CDR3 DNA: TGCAGTGCCACCGGGACAGGGGGCTCGGGTTTGGAGACCCAGTACTTC
V gene: TRBV10-1; D gene: -; J gene: TRBJ2-1; clone size: -; CDR3 protein: CASISGIYNEQFF; CDR3 DNA: TGCGCCAGCATAAGCGGCATTTACAATGAGCAGTTCTTC
V gene: TRBV20-1; D gene: TRBD1; J gene: TRBJ2-3; clone size: -; CDR3 protein: CSPGGGTDTQYF; CDR3 DNA: TGCAGCCCAGGGGGCGGGACAGATACGCAGTATTTT
V gene: TRBV20-1; D gene: -; J gene: TRBJ2-5; clone size: few; CDR3 protein: CSASHDRLEETQYF; CDR3 DNA: TGCAGTGCTTCTCATGACAGGCTGGAAGAGACCCAGTACTTC
V gene: TRBV28; D gene: TRBD2; J gene: TRBJ2-7; clone size: few; CDR3 protein: CASSSTGTSGIKLYEQYF; CDR3 DNA: TGTGCCAGCAGCTCCACCGGGACTAGCGGGATAAAACTCTACGAGCAGTACTTC
V gene: TRBV6-2/TRBV6-3; D gene: -; J gene: TRBJ1-5; clone size: -; CDR3 protein: CASSVDLENQPQHF; CDR3 DNA: TGTGCCAGCAGTGTAGATTTGGAAAATCAGCCCCAGCATTTT
V gene: TRBV6-5; D gene: -; J gene: TRBJ2-1; clone size: many; CDR3 protein: CASSIYNEQFF; CDR3 DNA: TGTGCCAGCAGTATATACAATGAGCAGTTCTTC
V gene: TRBV20-1; D gene: -; J gene: TRBJ1-5; clone size: -; CDR3 protein: CSAVRQNQPQHF; CDR3 DNA: TGCAGTGCTGTAAGACAGAATCAGCCCCAGCATTTT
V gene: TRBV6-2/TRBV6-3; D gene: -; J gene: TRBJ2-5; clone size: -; CDR3 protein: CASRHLETQYF; CDR3 DNA: TGTGCCAGCCGACATCTGGAGACCCAGTACTTC
V gene: TRBV24-1; D gene: TRBD2; J gene: TRBJ2-1; clone size: few; CDR3 protein: CATSDRGIAGSSYNEQFF; CDR3 DNA: TGTGCCACCAGTGACCGGGGAATAGCGGGATCCTCCTACAATGAGCAGTTCTTC
V gene: TRBV29-1; D gene: -; J gene: TRBJ2-7; clone size: few; CDR3 protein: CSVGTRHSYEQYF; CDR3 DNA: TGCAGCGTTGGCACCCGACACTCCTACGAGCAGTACTTC
V gene: TRBV7-7; D gene: -; J gene: TRBJ2-1; clone size: -; CDR3 protein: CASSSGLSREQFF; CDR3 DNA: TGTGCCAGCAGCTCCGGACTCTCGCGGGAGCAGTTCTTC
V gene: TRBV29-1; D gene: -; J gene: TRBJ2-1; clone size: -; CDR3 protein: CSVSPYNEQFF; CDR3 DNA: TGCAGCGTTAGTCCCTACAATGAGCAGTTCTTC
V gene: TRBV6-1; D gene: -; J gene: TRBJ2-3; clone size: -; CDR3 protein: CATAALRGTDTQYF; CDR3 DNA: TGTGCCACCGCAGCCTTAAGAGGCACAGATACGCAGTATTTT
V gene: TRBV2; D gene: -; J gene: TRBJ2-1; clone size: -; CDR3 protein: CASSETSRANNEQFF; CDR3 DNA: TGTGCCAGCAGTGAGACCTCCCGGGCCAACAATGAGCAGTTCTTC
V gene: TRBV29-1; D gene: -; J gene: TRBJ2-1; clone size: few; CDR3 protein: CSVEIWGSNEQFF; CDR3 DNA: TGCAGCGTTGAGATTTGGGGGTCCAATGAGCAGTTCTTC
V gene: TRBV5-6; D gene: TRBD1; J gene: TRBJ1-2; clone size: -; CDR3 protein: CASSLYTGVANYGYTF; CDR3 DNA: TGTGCCAGCAGCTTGTACACAGGGGTGGCAAACTATGGCTACACCTTC
V gene: TRBV7-2; D gene: TRBD1; J gene: TRBJ1-1; clone size: -; CDR3 protein: CASSLWTGMNTEAFF; CDR3 DNA: TGTGCCAGCAGCCTTTGGACAGGGATGAACACTGAAGCTTTCTTT
V gene: TRBV18; D gene: -; J gene: TRBJ1-4; clone size: few; CDR3 protein: CASSPLDTDEKLFF; CDR3 DNA: TGTGCCAGCTCACCACTGGACACCGATGAAAAACTGTTTTTT
V gene: TRBV20-1; D gene: TRBD2; J gene: TRBJ2-1; clone size: -; CDR3 protein: CSARVLAGDHNEQFF; CDR3 DNA: TGCAGTGCTAGAGTTCTAGCGGGAGACCACAATGAGCAGTTCTTC
V gene: TRBV12-3/TRBV12-4; D gene: -; J gene: TRBJ2-4; clone size: -; CDR3 protein: CASSSSGGGGAKNIQYF; CDR3 DNA: -
V gene: TRBV20-1; D gene: -; J gene: TRBJ1-5; clone size: -; CDR3 protein: CSATSIYSNQPQHF; CDR3 DNA: TGCAGTGCTACATCGATCTATAGCAATCAGCCCCAGCATTTT
V gene: TRBV12-3/TRBV12-4; D gene: -; J gene: TRBJ1-3; clone size: -; CDR3 protein: CASSSFGGSDTIYF; CDR3 DNA: TGTGCCAGCAGTTCTTTTGGGGGGTCCGACACCATATATTTT
V gene: TRBV6-1; D gene: -; J gene: TRBJ2-2; clone size: -; CDR3 protein: CASTTGGWGTANTGELFF; CDR3 DNA: TGTGCCAGCACTACGGGGGGTTGGGGGACAGCGAACACCGGGGAGCTGTTTTTT
V gene: TRBV4-1; D gene: TRBD2; J gene: TRBJ2-7; clone size: -; CDR3 protein: CASSQDRHLAAHSGRAYEQYF; CDR3 DNA: TGCGCCAGCAGCCAAGATCGCCACTTGGCTGCCCATAGCGGGAGGGCCTACGAGCAGTACTTC
V gene: TRBV12-3/TRBV12-4; D gene: -; J gene: TRBJ2-2; clone size: -; CDR3 protein: CASSLAGGTDGELFF; CDR3 DNA: TGTGCCAGCAGTTTAGCGGGAGGAACGGACGGGGAGCTGTTTTTT
V gene: TRBV5-1; D gene: TRBD1; J gene: TRBJ1-3; clone size: once; CDR3 protein: CASSQDTPQGAGGNTIYF; CDR3 DNA: TGCGCCAGCAGCCAAGACACCCCGCAGGGGGCAGGTGGAAACACCATATATTTT
V gene: TRBV10-3; D gene: -; J gene: TRBJ1-2; clone size: few; CDR3 protein: CAISRGQENTF; CDR3 DNA: TGTGCCATCAGCAGGGGACAAGAGAACACCTTC
V gene: TRBV4-3; D gene: TRBD2; J gene: TRBJ2-5; clone size: few; CDR3 protein: CASSQRTSGQETQYF; CDR3 DNA: TGCGCCAGCAGCCAACGGACTAGCGGACAAGAGACCCAGTACTTC
V gene: TRBV6-1; D gene: -; J gene: TRBJ2-2; clone size: -; CDR3 protein: CAASTGRENTGELFF; CDR3 DNA: TGTGCCGCCAGCACCGGCCGGGAGAACACCGGGGAGCTGTTTTTT